The rows below give T cell receptor beta chains drawn from one sample of a study of blood T cells in healthy people across ages. TCRdb re-called the 5' RACE reads through MiXCR, storing one row per CDR3 protein. The repertoire includes some 1.7 million distinct CDR3 sequences, 25% to 30% of them detected once, and 7.7% sits in the top ten. Material: blood. The origin of the receptors is a woman in her twenties or thirties in good health. The CDR3 runs from the conserved cysteine through the conserved F or W. Each record gives: V gene, D gene, clone size, CDR3 length, J gene, CDR3 protein, CDR3 DNA. The D gene is left open where the match is weak. Clone size is stated in some rows and not others, as once, few, many or a class when expanded.

V: TRBV6-2/TRBV6-3; D: .; size: .; length: 12; J: TRBJ1-2; CDR3: CATWGLRNGYTF; DNA: TGTGCCACCTGGGGGCTACGGAATGGCTACACCTTC
V: TRBV5-5; D: .; size: few; length: 14; J: TRBJ1-1; CDR3: CASSPLSGGGEAFF; DNA: TGTGCCAGCAGCCCCTTATCCGGGGGGGGTGAAGCTTTCTTT
V: TRBV7-8; D: .; size: .; length: 16; J: TRBJ1-1; CDR3: CASSLWVSPGGTEAFF; DNA: TGTGCCAGCAGCTTATGGGTCAGCCCGGGGGGCACTGAAGCTTTCTTT
V: TRBV9; D: .; size: few; length: 15; J: TRBJ2-7; CDR3: CASSVDLGYEYEQYF; DNA: TGTGCCAGCAGCGTAGACCTGGGGTACGAGTACGAGCAGTACTTC
V: TRBV5-1; D: .; size: .; length: 14; J: TRBJ1-1; CDR3: CASSLLSEDTEAFF; DNA: TGCGCCAGCAGCTTACTCTCGGAGGACACTGAAGCTTTCTTT
V: TRBV20-1; D: .; size: few; length: 14; J: TRBJ2-3; CDR3: CSALLGVSTDTQYF; DNA: TGCAGTGCCCTCTTAGGGGTTAGCACAGATACGCAGTATTTT
V: TRBV14; D: .; size: once; length: 15; J: TRBJ2-1; CDR3: CASIQLPDGCGEQFF; DNA: TGTGCCAGCATCCAATTACCTGACGGATGCGGTGAGCAGTTCTTC
V: TRBV11-3; D: .; size: .; length: 14; J: TRBJ2-2; CDR3: CASSNRDTAGELFF; DNA: TGTGCCAGCAGCAACCGGGACACAGCCGGGGAGCTGTTTTTT
V: TRBV20-1; D: TRBD1; size: .; length: 14; J: TRBJ1-5; CDR3: CSASRTGENQPQHF; DNA: TGCAGTGCTAGCCGGACAGGGGAGAATCAGCCCCAGCATTTT
V: TRBV20-1; D: .; size: .; length: 14; J: TRBJ1-2; CDR3: CSAAGGGVSYGYTF; DNA: TGCAGTGCCGCGGGGGGCGGAGTAAGCTATGGCTACACCTTC
V: TRBV28; D: .; size: few; length: 12; J: TRBJ2-7; CDR3: CASSNPRREQYF; DNA: TGTGCCAGCAGTAACCCTCGACGGGAGCAGTACTTC
V: TRBV5-1; D: .; size: once; length: 18; J: TRBJ2-3; CDR3: CASSLASPGEGYIDTQYF; DNA: TGCGCCAGCAGCTTGGCCTCCCCGGGGGAAGGGTACATAGATACGCAGTATTTT
V: TRBV12-3/TRBV12-4; D: TRBD2; size: few; length: 16; J: TRBJ2-1; CDR3: CASSFSGGPSYNEQFF; DNA: TGTGCCAGCAGTTTCTCGGGGGGGCCTTCCTACAATGAGCAGTTCTTC
V: TRBV15; D: .; size: few; length: 14; J: TRBJ1-2; CDR3: CATSRAEGGYGYTF; DNA: TGTGCCACCAGCAGAGCTGAGGGCGGCTATGGCTACACCTTC
V: TRBV7-9; D: .; size: many; length: 13; J: TRBJ1-2; CDR3: CASSLGSLYGYTF; DNA: TGCGCCAGCAGCTTGGGCAGTCTCTATGGCTACACCTTC
V: TRBV11-2; D: .; size: .; length: 17; J: TRBJ2-1; CDR3: CASFGILVGSRTNEQFF; DNA: TGTGCCAGCTTCGGAATTTTAGTAGGGAGTAGGACCAATGAGCAGTTCTTC
V: TRBV7-2; D: .; size: .; length: 16; J: TRBJ2-1; CDR3: CASSSREGPGYYEQFF; DNA: TGTGCCAGCAGCTCCAGAGAGGGCCCGGGCTACTATGAGCAGTTCTTC
V: TRBV7-9; D: .; size: many; length: 17; J: TRBJ2-1; CDR3: CAISGSGLFTVYNEQFF; DNA: TGTGCCATCTCAGGCAGCGGCCTATTTACGGTCTACAATGAGCAGTTCTTC
V: TRBV2; D: TRBD2; size: .; length: 14; J: TRBJ2-1; CDR3: CASTGTSGDNEQFF; DNA: TGTGCCAGCACCGGGACTAGCGGGGACAATGAGCAGTTCTTC
V: TRBV30; D: .; size: few; length: 17; J: TRBJ1-5; CDR3: CAWSVRGRGAWDQPQHF; DNA: TGTGCCTGGAGTGTAAGGGGAAGGGGGGCATGGGATCAGCCCCAGCATTTT
V: TRBV11-2; D: TRBD1; size: .; length: 14; J: TRBJ2-7; CDR3: CASSLVQGADEQYF; DNA: TGTGCCAGCAGCTTAGTTCAGGGGGCGGACGAGCAGTACTTC
V: TRBV20-1; D: .; size: few; length: 14; J: TRBJ2-7; CDR3: CSATSEGPSYEQYF; DNA: TGCAGTGCTACCTCGGAAGGCCCCTCCTACGAGCAGTACTTC
V: TRBV12-3/TRBV12-4; D: .; size: many; length: 15; J: TRBJ2-1; CDR3: CASSWAESSYNEQFF; DNA: TGTGCCAGCAGTTGGGCGGAGAGCTCCTACAATGAGCAGTTCTTC